This T cell receptor (beta chain) was sequenced during a study of T cell repertoires in cytomegalovirus infection. TCRdb fed the reads into MiXCR, producing one record per CDR3 protein. The sample has 450,000 to 600,000 distinct CDR3 sequences, approximately 40% seen once; the top ten hold about 41%. In regard to this clonotype: Its cognate antigen is unknown.

Trimming took 5 bases from V and 0 from J; bases not matched to a gene: 3. This CDR3 spans 15 amino acids. Germline-derived CDR1 and CDR2 are SGHVS and FNYEAQ. The source is a human donor in good health (CMV status not recorded). Some clones in this sample may be carry-over from other donors' samples. This sequence joins TRBV7-6 and TRBJ2-1; 8 bases line up with TRBD2. This sample comprised cultured PBMCs, obtained from culture after CMV antigen stimulation. The CDR3 DNA sequence: TGTGCCAGCAGCCAGACTAGCGTCTCCTACAATGAGCAGTTCTTC. Translated: CASSQTSVSYNEQFF.